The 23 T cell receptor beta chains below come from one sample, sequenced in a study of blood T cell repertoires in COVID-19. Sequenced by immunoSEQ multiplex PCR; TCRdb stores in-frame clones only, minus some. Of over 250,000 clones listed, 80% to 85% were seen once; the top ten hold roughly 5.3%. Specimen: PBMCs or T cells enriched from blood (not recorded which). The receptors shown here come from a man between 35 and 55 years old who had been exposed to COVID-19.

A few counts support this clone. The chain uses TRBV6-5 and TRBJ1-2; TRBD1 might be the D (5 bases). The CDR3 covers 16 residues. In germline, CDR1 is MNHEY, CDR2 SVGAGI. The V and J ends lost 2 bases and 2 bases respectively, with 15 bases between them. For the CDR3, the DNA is TGTGCCAGCAGTTACGCCTCTGGGAGGGGAAACTATGGCTACACCTTC. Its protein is CASSYASGRGNYGYTF.

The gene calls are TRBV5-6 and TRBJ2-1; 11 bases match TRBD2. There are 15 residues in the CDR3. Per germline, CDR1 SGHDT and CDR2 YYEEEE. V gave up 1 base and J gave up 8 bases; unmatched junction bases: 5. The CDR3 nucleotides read TGTGCCAGCAGCTTGCGACTAGCGGGATACGATGAGCAGTTCTTC. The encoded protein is CASSLRLAGYDEQFF.

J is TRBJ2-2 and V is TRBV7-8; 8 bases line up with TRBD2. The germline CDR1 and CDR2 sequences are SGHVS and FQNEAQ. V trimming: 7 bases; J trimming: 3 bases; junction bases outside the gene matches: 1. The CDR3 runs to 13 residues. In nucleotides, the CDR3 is TGTGCCAGCATAGCGGGACACACCGGGGAGCTGTTTTTT. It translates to CASIAGHTGELFF.

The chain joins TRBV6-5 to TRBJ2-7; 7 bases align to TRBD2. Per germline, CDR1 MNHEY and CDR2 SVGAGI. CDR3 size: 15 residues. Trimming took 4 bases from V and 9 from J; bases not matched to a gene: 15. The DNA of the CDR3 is TGTGCCAGCAGTTTAAGTTCGGGAGGCGTTCAAGGGCAGTACTTC. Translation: CASSLSSGGVQGQYF.

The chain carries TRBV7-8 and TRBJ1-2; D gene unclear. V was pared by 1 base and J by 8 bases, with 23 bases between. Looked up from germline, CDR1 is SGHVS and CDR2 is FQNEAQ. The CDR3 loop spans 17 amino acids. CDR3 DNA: TGTGCCAGCAGCTTAGAAAGCTTTTGGAACAACGCGGCCGGCTACACCTTC. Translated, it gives CASSLESFWNNAAGYTF.

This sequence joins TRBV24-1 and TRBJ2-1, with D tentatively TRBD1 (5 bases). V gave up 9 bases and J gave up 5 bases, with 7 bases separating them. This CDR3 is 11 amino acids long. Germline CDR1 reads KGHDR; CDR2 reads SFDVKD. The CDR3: CATGQNNEQFF. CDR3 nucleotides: TGTGCCACCGGACAAAACAATGAGCAGTTCTTC.

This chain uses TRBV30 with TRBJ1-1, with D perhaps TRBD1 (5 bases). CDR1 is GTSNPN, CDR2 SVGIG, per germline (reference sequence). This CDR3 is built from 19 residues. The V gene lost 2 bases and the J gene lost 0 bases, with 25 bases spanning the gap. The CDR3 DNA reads TGTGCCTGGAGTAAACTCTACGGGGGTTTGTCGCGACTGAACACTGAAGCTTTCTTT. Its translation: CAWSKLYGGLSRLNTEAFF.

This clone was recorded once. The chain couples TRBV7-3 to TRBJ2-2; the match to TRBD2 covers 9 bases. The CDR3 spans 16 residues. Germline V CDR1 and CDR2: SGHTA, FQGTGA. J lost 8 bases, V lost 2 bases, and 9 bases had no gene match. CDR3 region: CASSLRSGSTRGELFF. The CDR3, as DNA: TGTGCCAGCAGCTTACGTAGCGGGAGTACGCGTGGGGAGCTGTTTTTT.

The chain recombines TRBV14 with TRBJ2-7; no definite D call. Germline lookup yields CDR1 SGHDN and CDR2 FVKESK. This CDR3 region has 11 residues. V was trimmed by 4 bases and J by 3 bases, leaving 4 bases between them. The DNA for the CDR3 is TGTGCCAGCAGCCTTTACTACGAGCAGTACTTC. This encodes CASSLYYEQYF. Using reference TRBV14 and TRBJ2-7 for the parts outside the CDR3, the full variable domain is EAGVTQFPSHSVIEKGQTVTLRCDPISGHDNLYWYRRVMGKEIKFLLHFVKESKQDESGMPNNRFLAERTGGTYSTLKVQPAELEDSGVYFCASSLYYEQYFGPGTRLTVT.

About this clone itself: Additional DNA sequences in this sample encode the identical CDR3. CDR3 sequence: CASSRRTDYGYTF. CDR3 coding DNA: TGTGCCAGCAGCCGAAGGACAGACTATGGCTACACCTTC. This chain connects TRBV12-3 or TRBV12-4 to TRBJ1-2, with a possible D match to TRBD1 (6 bases). V lost 6 bases and J lost 3, with 11 bases in between. This CDR3 region has 13 residues.

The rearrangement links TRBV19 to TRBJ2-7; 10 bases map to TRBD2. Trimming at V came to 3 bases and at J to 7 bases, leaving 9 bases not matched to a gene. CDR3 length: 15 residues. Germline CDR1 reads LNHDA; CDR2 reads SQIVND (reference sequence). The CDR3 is CASSILLAGEGEQYF. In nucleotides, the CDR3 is TGTGCCAGTAGTATTTTGCTAGCGGGAGAGGGAGAGCAGTACTTC.

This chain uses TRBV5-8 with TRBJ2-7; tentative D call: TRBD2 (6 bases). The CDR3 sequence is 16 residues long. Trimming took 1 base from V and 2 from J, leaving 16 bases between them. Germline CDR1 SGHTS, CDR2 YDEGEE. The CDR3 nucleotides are TGTGCCAGCAGCTTGAACGCCGGGACTGAGCCCTACGAGCAGTACTTC. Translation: CASSLNAGTEPYEQYF.

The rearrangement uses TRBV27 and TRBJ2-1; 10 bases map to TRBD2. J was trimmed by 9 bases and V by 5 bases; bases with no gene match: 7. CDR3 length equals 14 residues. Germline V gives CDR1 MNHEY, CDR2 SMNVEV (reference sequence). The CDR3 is CASSPRRTSGEQFF. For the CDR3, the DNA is TGTGCCAGCAGTCCCAGAAGGACTAGCGGTGAGCAGTTCTTC.

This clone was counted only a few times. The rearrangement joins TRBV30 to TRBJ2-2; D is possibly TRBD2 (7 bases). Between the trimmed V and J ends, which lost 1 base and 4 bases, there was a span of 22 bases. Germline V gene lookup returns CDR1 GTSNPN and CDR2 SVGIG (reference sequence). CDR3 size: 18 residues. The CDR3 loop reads CAWSEATGRGGATGELFF. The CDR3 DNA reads TGTGCCTGGAGTGAGGCGACAGGAAGGGGGGGAGCCACCGGGGAGCTGTTTTTT. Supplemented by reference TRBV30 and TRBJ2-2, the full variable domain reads SQTIHQWPATLVQPVGSPLSLECTVEGTSNPNLYWYRQAAGRGLQLLFYSVGIGQISSEVPQNLSASRPQDRQFILSSKKLLLSDSGFYLCAWSEATGRGGATGELFFGEGSRLTVL.

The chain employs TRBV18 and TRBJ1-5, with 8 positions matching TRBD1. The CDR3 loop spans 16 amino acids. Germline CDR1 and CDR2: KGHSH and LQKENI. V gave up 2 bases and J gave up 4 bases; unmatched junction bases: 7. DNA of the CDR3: TGTGCCAGCTCACCAATGGACAGGGCCTCGAATCAGCCCCAGCATTTT. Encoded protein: CASSPMDRASNQPQHF.

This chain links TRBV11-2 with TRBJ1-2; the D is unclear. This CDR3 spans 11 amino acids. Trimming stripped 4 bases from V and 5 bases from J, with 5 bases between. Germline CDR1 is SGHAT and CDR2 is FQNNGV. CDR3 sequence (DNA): TGTGCCAGCAGCTCCTATTATGGCTACACCTTC. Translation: CASSSYYGYTF.

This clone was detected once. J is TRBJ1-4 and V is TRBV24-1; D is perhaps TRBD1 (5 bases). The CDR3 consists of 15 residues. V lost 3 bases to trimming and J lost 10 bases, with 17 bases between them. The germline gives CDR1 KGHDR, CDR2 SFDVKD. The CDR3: CATSDPLQGSGKLFF. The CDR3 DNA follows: TGTGCCACCAGTGATCCCTTGCAGGGTTCGGGAAAACTGTTTTTT.

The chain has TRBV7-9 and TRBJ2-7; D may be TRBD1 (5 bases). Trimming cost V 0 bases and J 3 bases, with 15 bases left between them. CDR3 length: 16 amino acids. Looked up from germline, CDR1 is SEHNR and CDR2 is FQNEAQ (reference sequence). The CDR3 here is CASSLAAGIQRYEQYF. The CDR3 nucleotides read TGTGCCAGCAGCTTAGCAGCAGGGATTCAACGCTACGAGCAGTACTTC.

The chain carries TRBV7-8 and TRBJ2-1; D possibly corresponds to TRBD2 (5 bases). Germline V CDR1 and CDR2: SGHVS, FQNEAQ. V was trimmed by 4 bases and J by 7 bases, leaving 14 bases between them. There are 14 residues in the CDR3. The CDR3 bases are TGTGCCAGCAGCTCCAAACGGACTGCAAATGAGCAGTTCTTC. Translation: CASSSKRTANEQFF.

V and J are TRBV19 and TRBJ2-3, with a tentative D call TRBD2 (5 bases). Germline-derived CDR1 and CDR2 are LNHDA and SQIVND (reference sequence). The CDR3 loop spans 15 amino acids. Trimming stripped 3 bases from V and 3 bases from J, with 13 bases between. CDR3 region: CASSMRELGTDTQYF. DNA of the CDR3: TGTGCCAGTAGTATGAGGGAGTTAGGGACAGATACGCAGTATTTT.

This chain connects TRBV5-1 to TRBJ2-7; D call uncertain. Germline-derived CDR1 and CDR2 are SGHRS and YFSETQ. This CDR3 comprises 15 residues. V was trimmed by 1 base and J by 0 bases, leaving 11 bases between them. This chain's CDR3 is CASSLFTTSSYEQYF. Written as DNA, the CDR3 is TGCGCCAGCAGCTTGTTTACGACAAGCTCCTACGAGCAGTACTTC.

The CDR3 nucleotides read TGTGCCAGCAGCACGGGACAGGCGAACACCGGGGAGCTGTTTTTT. It encodes CASSTGQANTGELFF. The gene calls are TRBV9 and TRBJ2-2; 8 bases match TRBD1. CDR1 is SGDLS, CDR2 YYNGEE, per germline. CDR3 size: 15 residues. With 4 bases clipped from V and 0 bases from J, the junction kept 2 bases outside the gene matches.

The CDR3 DNA sequence: TGTGCCAGCCGGAGGGGTGCGGGTGAGCAGTTCTTC. Its protein product is CASRRGAGEQFF. The chain combines TRBV5-6 with TRBJ2-1, with D possibly being TRBD2 (6 bases). Trimming removed 7 bases at V and 9 bases at J, with 14 bases between. This CDR3 spans 12 amino acids. CDR1 is SGHDT and CDR2 is YYEEEE in the germline V gene.